These 5 T cell receptor beta chains were all obtained from the same sample, sequenced in a study of identical twins. A single record per CDR3 protein comes from TCRdb applying MiXCR to the 5' RACE reads. The sample includes hundreds of thousands of distinct CDR3 sequences, about 20% of them seen just once. This sample also belongs to another study, concerning T cells expressing NK-cell markers.

The sequencing sample was made of PBMCs. These receptors originate from a woman aged 18-29 years in good health.

The V and J genes are TRBV12-3 or TRBV12-4 and TRBJ2-5; D uncertain. CDR3 length equals 12 residues. Trimming shortened V by 5 bases and J by 10 bases, and 14 bases separated the two germline ends. Here the CDR3 DNA reads TGTGCCAGCAGTCCCTACTCAAGGATCCAGTACTTC. Protein product: CASSPYSRIQYF.

A few counts support this clonotype. This chain links TRBV7-8 with TRBJ1-6; D is unresolved. Trimming removed 3 bases from V and 7 bases from J, with 22 bases in between. Germline CDR1 SGHVS, CDR2 FQNEAQ. The CDR3 sequence is 18 residues long. CDR3 nucleotide sequence: TGTGCCAGCAGCTTTGACGCCAGTAATCCCCTAGAGAATTCACCCCTCCACTTT. This encodes CASSFDASNPLENSPLHF.

The CDR3 spells CASSYQGGAGTEAFF. The CDR3 DNA is TGCGCCAGCAGCTACCAAGGGGGCGCAGGGACTGAAGCTTTCTTT. The rearrangement uses TRBV5-1 and TRBJ1-1; 7 positions agree with TRBD1. The CDR3 is 15 residues long. The germline V gene encodes CDR1 SGHRS and CDR2 YFSETQ. The ends lost 3 bases at V and 5 bases at J; junction bases unmatched: 10. Full variable domain (missing parts from reference TRBV5-1 and TRBJ1-1): KAGVTQTPRYLIKTRGQQVTLSCSPISGHRSVSWYQQTPGQGLQFLFEYFSETQRNKGNFPGRFSGRQFSNSRSEMNVSTLELGDSALYLCASSYQGGAGTEAFFGQGTRLTVV.

In this sample, this clonotype turned up a few times. The chain is built from TRBV27 and TRBJ1-2, with 10 bases that match TRBD1. This CDR3 region has 18 residues. Germline V CDR1 and CDR2: MNHEY, SMNVEV (reference sequence). The V and J ends lost 7 bases and 1 base, in that order; junction bases with no gene match: 15. This chain's CDR3 is CASIQTGTGEPFNYGYTF. CDR3 bases: TGTGCCAGCATTCAGACCGGGACAGGGGAACCCTTTAACTATGGCTACACCTTC.

CDR3 residues: CASRPTTADYNEQFF. CDR3 nucleotide sequence: TGTGCCAGCAGACCCACAACAGCGGATTACAATGAGCAGTTCTTC. The chain recombines TRBV12-3 or TRBV12-4 with TRBJ2-1; tentatively, D is TRBD2 (5 bases). Between the trimmed V and J ends, which lost 6 bases and 4 bases, there was a span of 16 bases. This CDR3 is 15 amino acids long.